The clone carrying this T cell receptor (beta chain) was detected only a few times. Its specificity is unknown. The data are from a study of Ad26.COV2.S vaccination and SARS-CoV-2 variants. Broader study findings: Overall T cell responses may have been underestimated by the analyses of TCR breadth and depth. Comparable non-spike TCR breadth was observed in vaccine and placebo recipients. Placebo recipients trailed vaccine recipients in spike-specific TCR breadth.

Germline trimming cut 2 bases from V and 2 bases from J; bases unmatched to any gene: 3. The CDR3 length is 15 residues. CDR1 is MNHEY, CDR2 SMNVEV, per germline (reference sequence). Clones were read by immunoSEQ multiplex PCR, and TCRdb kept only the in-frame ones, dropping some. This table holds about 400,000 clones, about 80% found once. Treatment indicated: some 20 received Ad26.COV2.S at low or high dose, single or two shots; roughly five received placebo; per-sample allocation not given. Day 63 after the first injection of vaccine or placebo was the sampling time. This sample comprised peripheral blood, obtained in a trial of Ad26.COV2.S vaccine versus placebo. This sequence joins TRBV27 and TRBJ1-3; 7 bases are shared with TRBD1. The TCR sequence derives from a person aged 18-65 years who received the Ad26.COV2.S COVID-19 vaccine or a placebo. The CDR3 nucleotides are TGTGCCAGCAGTTTAGGTGGGACAGCTGGAAACACCATATATTTT. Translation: CASSLGGTAGNTIYF.